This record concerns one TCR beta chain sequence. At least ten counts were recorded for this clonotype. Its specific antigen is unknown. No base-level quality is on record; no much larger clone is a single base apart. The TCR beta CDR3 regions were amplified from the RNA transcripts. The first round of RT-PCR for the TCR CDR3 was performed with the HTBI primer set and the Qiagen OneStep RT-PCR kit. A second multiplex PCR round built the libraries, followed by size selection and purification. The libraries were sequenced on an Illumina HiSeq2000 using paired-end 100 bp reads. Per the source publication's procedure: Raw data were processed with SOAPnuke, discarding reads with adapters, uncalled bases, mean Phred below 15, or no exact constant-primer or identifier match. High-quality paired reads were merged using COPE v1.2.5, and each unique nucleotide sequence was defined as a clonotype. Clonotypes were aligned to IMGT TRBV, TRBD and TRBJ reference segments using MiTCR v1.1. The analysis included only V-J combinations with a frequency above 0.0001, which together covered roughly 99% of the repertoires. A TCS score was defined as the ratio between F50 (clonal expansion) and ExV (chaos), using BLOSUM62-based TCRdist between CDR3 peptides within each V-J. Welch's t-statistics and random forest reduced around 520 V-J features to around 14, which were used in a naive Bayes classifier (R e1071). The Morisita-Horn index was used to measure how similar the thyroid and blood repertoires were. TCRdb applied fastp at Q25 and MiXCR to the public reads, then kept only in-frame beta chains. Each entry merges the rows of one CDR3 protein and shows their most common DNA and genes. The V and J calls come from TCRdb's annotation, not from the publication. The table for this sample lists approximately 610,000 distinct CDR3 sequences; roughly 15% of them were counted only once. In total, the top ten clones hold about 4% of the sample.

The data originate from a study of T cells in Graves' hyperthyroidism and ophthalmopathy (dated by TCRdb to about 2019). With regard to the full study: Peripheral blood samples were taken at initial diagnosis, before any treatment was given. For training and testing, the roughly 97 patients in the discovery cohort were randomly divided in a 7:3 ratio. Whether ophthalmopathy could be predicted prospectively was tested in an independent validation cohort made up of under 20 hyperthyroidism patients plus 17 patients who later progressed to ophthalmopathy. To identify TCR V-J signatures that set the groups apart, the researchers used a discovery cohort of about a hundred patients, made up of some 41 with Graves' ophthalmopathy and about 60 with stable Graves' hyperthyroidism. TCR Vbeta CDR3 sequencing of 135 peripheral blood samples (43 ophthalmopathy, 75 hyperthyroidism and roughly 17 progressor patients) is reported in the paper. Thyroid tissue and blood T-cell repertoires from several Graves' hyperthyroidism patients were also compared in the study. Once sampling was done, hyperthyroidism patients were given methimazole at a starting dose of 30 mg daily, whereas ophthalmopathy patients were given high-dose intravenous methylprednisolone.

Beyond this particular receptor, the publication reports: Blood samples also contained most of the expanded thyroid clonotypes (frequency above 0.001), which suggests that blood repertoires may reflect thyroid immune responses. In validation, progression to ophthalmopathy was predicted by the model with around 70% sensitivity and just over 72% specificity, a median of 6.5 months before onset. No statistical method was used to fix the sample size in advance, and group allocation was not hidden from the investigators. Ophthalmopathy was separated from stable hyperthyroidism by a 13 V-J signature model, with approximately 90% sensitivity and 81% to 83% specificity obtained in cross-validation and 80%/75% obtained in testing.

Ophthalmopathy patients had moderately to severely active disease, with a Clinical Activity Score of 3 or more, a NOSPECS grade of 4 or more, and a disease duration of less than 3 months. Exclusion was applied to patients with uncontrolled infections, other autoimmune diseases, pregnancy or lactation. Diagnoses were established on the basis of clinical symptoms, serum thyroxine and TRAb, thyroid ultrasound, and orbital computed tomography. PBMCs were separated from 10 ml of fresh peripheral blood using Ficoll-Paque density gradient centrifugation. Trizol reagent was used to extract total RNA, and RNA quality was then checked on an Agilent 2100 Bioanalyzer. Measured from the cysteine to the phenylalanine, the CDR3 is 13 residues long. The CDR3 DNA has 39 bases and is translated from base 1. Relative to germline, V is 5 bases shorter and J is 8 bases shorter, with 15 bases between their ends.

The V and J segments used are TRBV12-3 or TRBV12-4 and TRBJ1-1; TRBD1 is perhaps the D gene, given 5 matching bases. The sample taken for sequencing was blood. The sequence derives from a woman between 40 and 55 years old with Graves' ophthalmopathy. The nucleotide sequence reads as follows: TGTGCCAGCAGTGCGGGGCCAGACCTGGAAGCTTTCTTT. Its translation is CASSAGPDLEAFF.